Given below is one T cell receptor beta chain in context. Its cognate antigen is unknown. These data originate in a study of PD-L1 blockade in urothelial cancer. The overall study: T cells were recovered from blood samples at a median of roughly 150,000. Whole-study findings and limits: Stronger expansion of tumor-associated clones in blood at 3 weeks distinguished durable-benefit patients.

Each PCR reaction had synthetic TCR analog templates spiked into it. Measured with immunoSEQ multiplex PCR; TCRdb has only the in-frame clones, and not every one. The sample comprises about 30,000 clones, roughly 87% of which are singletons, and 8% rests with the top ten. Time point described: peripheral blood 6 weeks after treatment start. The V and J ends lost 5 bases and 6 bases respectively, with 16 bases between them. The CDR3 totals 14 residues. Germline CDR1 LNHNV, CDR2 YYDKDF (reference sequence). This material consisted of PBMCs, taken around atezolizumab (anti-PD-L1) treatment. The sequence was collected from a man older than 75 with urothelial cancer. This chain joins TRBV15 and TRBJ1-2; D not resolved. CDR3 DNA sequence: TGTGCCACCAGCCTCCCAACCAGCGTCAATGGCTACACCTTC. Protein product: CATSLPTSVNGYTF.